A single sample is the source of the 14 T cell receptor beta chains below, sequenced in a study of T-cell reconstitution after alpha-beta-depleted transplantation in children. Construction of the TCRbeta library involved unique molecular identifiers. TCRdb re-called the PCR reads with MiXCR, one entry per CDR3 protein. The table includes some 220,000 distinct CDR3 sequences, around 9.5% detected once. Material: PBMCs from the stem cell graft donor, obtained from the stem cell graft. These receptors all stem from a human donor who donated a stem cell graft to a child with acute lymphoblastic leukemia.

J is TRBJ2-5 and V is TRBV10-3; D is undetermined. Trimming took off 0 bases at V and 2 bases at J, with 4 bases between the two ends. From germline, CDR1 is ENHRY and CDR2 SYGVKD. This CDR3 region has 13 residues. CDR3 coding DNA: TGTGCCATCAGTGAGTCTTGGCAAGAGACCCAGTACTTC. This gives the protein CAISESWQETQYF.

This clonotype was found a few times. The rearrangement uses TRBV4-3 and TRBJ1-6; no clear D. This CDR3 spans 14 amino acids. V was shortened by 5 bases and J by 3 bases, with 8 bases between the two germline ends. From germline, CDR1 is LGHNA and CDR2 YSLEER. The chain's CDR3 is CASSGQDYNSPLHF. As DNA, the CDR3 is TGCGCCAGCAGCGGGCAGGACTATAATTCACCCCTCCACTTT.

This clonotype has just a few counts. The chain couples TRBV20-1 to TRBJ2-5; 7 bases map to TRBD1. The V gene end was trimmed by 1 base and the J gene end by 5 bases; junction bases not matched to a gene: 10. Germline CDR1 is DFQATT and CDR2 is SNEGSKA (reference sequence). The CDR3 is 15 amino acids. The CDR3 nucleotides are TGCAGTGCTAGAGCCCAGGGGGTAGTAGTGGAGACCCAGTACTTC. Translating gives CSARAQGVVVETQYF.

This clonotype was found a few times. The J gene is TRBJ2-5, the V gene TRBV20-1; D is ambiguous. Deletions cut 7 bases from V and 5 bases from J, with 14 bases between. There are 12 residues in the CDR3. From germline, CDR1 is DFQATT and CDR2 SNEGSKA (reference sequence). In DNA form, the CDR3 reads TGCAGTGTCCCGGACCTAAGGGAGACCCAGTACTTC. Protein sequence: CSVPDLRETQYF.

V usage is TRBV12-3 or TRBV12-4 and J usage is TRBJ1-1; tentatively, D is TRBD1 (5 bases). The CDR3 spans 14 residues. V was cut by 3 bases and J by 7 bases, with 15 bases left in between. In DNA, the CDR3 is TGTGCCAGCAGTTTTGTGACAGACGTTAATGAAGCTTTCTTT. Protein: CASSFVTDVNEAFF.

The rearrangement uses TRBV4-3 and TRBJ2-5, with D perhaps TRBD2 (6 bases). V was clipped by 0 bases and J by 5 bases, with 16 bases between them. Germline values: CDR1 LGHNA, CDR2 YSLEER. The CDR3 runs to 16 residues. CDR3 loop: CASSQESGLTAETQYF. Written as DNA, the CDR3 is TGCGCCAGCAGCCAAGAATCGGGACTTACAGCGGAGACCCAGTACTTC.

The chain recombines TRBV7-6 with TRBJ1-1; 7 nucleotides agree with TRBD1. The trim removed 4 bases at V and 5 bases at J, leaving 10 bases unmatched. Germline V gives CDR1 SGHVS, CDR2 FNYEAQ. The CDR3 runs 15 residues. Written as DNA, the CDR3 is TGTGCCAGCAGCTCGACAGGGCAGCTGGGAACTGAAGCTTTCTTT. Its translation: CASSSTGQLGTEAFF.

The genes are TRBV6-5 and TRBJ2-7, with D perhaps TRBD2 (6 bases). Trimming pared 2 bases from V and 7 bases from J, leaving 18 bases between. From germline, CDR1 is MNHEY and CDR2 SVGAGI. The CDR3 runs to 15 residues. DNA of the CDR3: TGTGCCAGCAGTTACCCTCCGGGGGTGGGGGGTGAGCAGTACTTC. This translates into CASSYPPGVGGEQYF.

This clonotype was observed a handful of times. The CDR3 coding sequence is TGTGCCACCAGCAGAGCCGGACAGGTGGCAGCCAAAAACATTCAGTACTTC. Its translation: CATSRAGQVAAKNIQYF. This rearrangement joins TRBV15 to TRBJ2-4; 7 positions match TRBD1. The CDR3 has 17 amino acids. The V and J ends lost 1 base and 0 bases, in that order; junction bases with no gene match: 6. CDR1 and CDR2 from the germline V gene are LNHNV and YYDKDF (reference sequence). The full variable domain, in which reference TRBV15 and TRBJ2-4 provide the parts outside the CDR3, is DAMVIQNPRYQVTQFGKPVTLSCSQTLNHNVMYWYQQKSSQAPKLLFHYYDKDFNNEADTPDNFQSRRPNTSFCFLDIRSPGLGDTAMYLCATSRAGQVAAKNIQYFGAGTRLSVL.

The sample holds many counts of this clonotype. The CDR3 DNA reads TGCAGCGTTGAGAGGGGGAACACTGAAGCTTTCTTT. The encoded protein is CSVERGNTEAFF. V usage is TRBV29-1 and J usage is TRBJ1-1; D is possibly TRBD1 (5 bases). The CDR3 runs 12 residues. With 3 bases removed from V and 1 base from J, the gap between germline ends came to 6 bases. Germline CDR1 and CDR2: SQVTM and ANQGSEA.

This clonotype was counted a few times. The chain recombines TRBV7-2 with TRBJ1-6; D is undetermined. The CDR3 length is 15 residues. Trimming removed 1 base at V and 7 bases at J, with 11 bases between. CDR1 and CDR2 from the germline V gene are SGHTA and FQGNSA. The chain's CDR3 is CASSLVGSRNSPLHF. The CDR3 DNA follows: TGTGCCAGCAGCTTAGTCGGCAGCCGAAATTCACCCCTCCACTTT.

The table lists this clonotype with a few counts. Since a much larger clone is just one base distant, this may be a read error. CDR3 sequence: CASSTVLSGGQGTFF. The CDR3 nucleotides read TGTGCCAGCAGCACAGTTTTGTCGGGGGGACAGGGAACTTTCTTT. This rearrangement joins TRBV7-2 to TRBJ1-1, with TRBD1 identical over 9 bases. Germline values: CDR1 SGHTA, CDR2 FQGNSA. V shed 5 bases, J shed 12 bases, and the junction held 16 bases outside the gene matches. This CDR3 has 15 amino acids.

This clonotype has more than one count but fewer than ten. The chain carries TRBV11-2 and TRBJ1-4; D not resolved. The V gene's germline CDR1 is SGHAT and CDR2 FQNNGV. Trimming removed 0 bases at V and 8 bases at J, with 16 bases between. The CDR3 length is 16 residues. The CDR3 nucleotides read TGTGCCAGCAGCTTAGATGCCGGCGGGTCTGAAGAAAAACTGTTTTTT. Amino acids: CASSLDAGGSEEKLFF. Full variable domain (rest looked up from reference TRBV11-2 and TRBJ1-4): EAGVAQSPRYKIIEKRQSVAFWCNPISGHATLYWYQQILGQGPKLLIQFQNNGVVDDSQLPKDRFSAERLKGVDSTLKIQPAKLEDSAVYLCASSLDAGGSEEKLFFGSGTQLSVL.

This clonotype was detected ten times or more. The chain links TRBV6-5 to TRBJ2-3, with 7 bases aligning to TRBD2. The CDR3 sequence is 14 residues long. The J segment lost 5 bases and the V segment lost 0 bases, leaving 2 bases of the junction unmatched. Germline loops: CDR1 MNHEY, CDR2 SVGAGI. In nucleotides, the CDR3 is TGTGCCAGCAGTTACTCCCGCGGGGGAGATACGCAGTATTTT. This sequence encodes CASSYSRGGDTQYF.